Shown below are 10 T cell receptor beta chains from a single sample sequenced in a study of monozygotic twins with inflammatory bowel disease. After re-calling the 5' RACE reads, TCRdb lists one entry per CDR3 protein, DNA absent. Its listing shows around 150,000 distinct CDR3 sequences. The sample taken for sequencing was blood. These receptors all come from a human donor with ulcerative colitis or Crohn's disease, or a healthy co-twin of an affected twin (not recorded which).

The rearrangement uses TRBV7-2 and TRBJ2-3; absent DNA, TCRdb's TRBD1 call cannot be checked. Germline V gene sequence: CDR1 SGHTA, CDR2 FQGNSA. The length of the CDR3 is 14 residues. The CDR3 here is CASSTGPYTDTQYF.

This rearrangement joins TRBV7-8 to TRBJ2-1; absent DNA, TCRdb's TRBD2 call cannot be checked. CDR1 and CDR2 (germline): SGHVS, FQNEAQ. The CDR3 is 14 amino acids. The CDR3 spells CASTRLAGVHEQFF.

J is TRBJ2-1 and V is TRBV30. CDR3 size: 12 residues. Looked up from germline, CDR1 is GTSNPN and CDR2 is SVGIG (reference sequence). CDR3: CAWSHGGNEQFF.

The V and J genes are TRBV7-9 and TRBJ1-1; the TCRdb call, TRBD1, lacks DNA for checking. The germline CDR1 and CDR2 sequences are SEHNR and FQNEAQ (reference sequence). The CDR3 runs 12 residues. The CDR3 here is CASSLGGLEAFF.

The chain is built from TRBV6-5 and TRBJ2-3. The CDR3 consists of 15 residues. The V gene's germline CDR1 is MNHEY and CDR2 SVGAGI. The CDR3 loop reads CASSYFGKSTDTQYF.

The V gene is TRBV5-1, the J gene TRBJ2-2; TCRdb's assignment of TRBD1 cannot be checked, as there is no DNA. CDR1 SGHRS and CDR2 YFSETQ come from the germline V gene. This CDR3 has 15 amino acids. CDR3 in amino acids: CASSIRDRATGELFF.

The chain has TRBV24-1 and TRBJ1-2; TCRdb's D call, TRBD1, is unchecked because there is no DNA. The CDR3 has 13 amino acids. Looked up from germline, CDR1 is KGHDR and CDR2 is SFDVKD. CDR3 in amino acids: CATSHRTGSGYTF.

CDR3 protein: CASSYSPGGSYEQYF. The chain links TRBV5-1 to TRBJ2-7. Per germline, CDR1 SGHRS and CDR2 YFSETQ. CDR3 length equals 15 residues.

The chain carries TRBV9 and TRBJ2-1; the TCRdb call, TRBD1, lacks DNA for checking. Germline CDR1 reads SGDLS; CDR2 reads YYNGEE. CDR3 size: 13 residues. CDR3 in amino acids: CASSSTPSGEQFF. The whole variable domain, remainder taken from reference TRBV9 and TRBJ2-1, is DSGVTQTPKHLITATGQRVTLRCSPRSGDLSVYWYQQSLDQGLQFLIQYYNGEERAKGNILERFSAQQFPDLHSELNLSSLELGDSALYFCASSSTPSGEQFFGPGTRLTVL.

The chain has TRBV10-2 and TRBJ1-2; TCRdb proposes TRBD1, but this gene call is untestable without DNA. The length of the CDR3 is 15 residues. Germline V CDR1 and CDR2: WSHSY, SAAADI. The CDR3 loop is CASSGGQGADYGYTF.